This T cell receptor (beta chain) was recovered during a study of T cells in localized non-small cell lung cancer. As concerns this clone: Antigen specificity is unknown.

Study results and limitations: Tumor trailed uninvolved adjacent lung in T cell clonality, which peaked there. Heterogeneity within the tumor remains possible, as just one region underwent sequencing. The study detected a median roughly 57 of the top 100 tumor clones in adjacent lung. Greater T cell density in blood accompanied longer overall survival.

Trimming left V 3 bases short and J 2 bases short, with 15 bases between. Germline lookup yields CDR1 SGHNT and CDR2 YYREEE (reference sequence). The CDR3 sequence is 16 residues long. Profiling relied on immunoSEQ multiplex PCR, and the TCRdb table lists in-frame clones only, not all of them. This sample has 25,000 or so clones, with roughly 88% found just once. The sequencing here drew on PBMCs, taken before any cancer treatment. This chain joins TRBV5-4 and TRBJ2-1; a possible D gene is TRBD1 (5 bases). This sequence originates from a man between 40 and 75 years old with stage II lung adenocarcinoma. The CDR3, as DNA: TGTGCCAGCAGCTCAGGTCAGGGTTTGGCCTACAATGAGCAGTTCTTC. Translated: CASSSGQGLAYNEQFF.